Below, 23 T cell receptor beta chains from the same sample are listed, as sequenced in a study of blood T cell repertoires in COVID-19 (dated by TCRdb to about 2020). Libraries were built with the immunoSEQ multiplex PCR assay. In its TCRdb copy, this immuneACCESS table keeps in-frame sequences only and misses some clones. Where compared with another copy, unresolved V genes explain less than half of these, and the others have no known cause. For this sample there are 330,000 or so clones; around nine tenths appear just once. The biggest ten clones account for 3% to 4% of the sample. The sequencing input was peripheral blood. These receptors came from a woman aged 60-70 years with COVID-19, enrolled during active disease.

The genes are TRBV5-1 and TRBJ2-1; TRBD2 matches at 11 bases. CDR1 is SGHRS, CDR2 YFSETQ, per germline. The CDR3 runs 17 residues. J gave up 0 bases and V 2 bases, and 4 bases lay outside the gene matches. The CDR3 region has the DNA TGCGCCAGCAGCTTCGCTAGCGGGGGGAGCTCCTACAATGAGCAGTTCTTC. Its translation: CASSFASGGSSYNEQFF.

The genes are TRBV27 and TRBJ2-3; D unclear. This CDR3 comprises 14 residues. Between the trimmed V and J ends, which lost 2 bases and 0 bases, there was a span of 6 bases. Germline loops: CDR1 MNHEY, CDR2 SMNVEV (reference sequence). CDR3 region: CASSLETSTDTQYF. CDR3 coding DNA: TGTGCCAGCAGTTTAGAAACTAGCACAGATACGCAGTATTTT.

V gene TRBV7-6 combines with J gene TRBJ1-4; perhaps TRBD1 as D (5 bases). The V end was cut by 1 base, the J end by 1 base, with 16 bases between. CDR1 and CDR2 (germline): SGHVS, FNYEAQ. This CDR3 is 18 amino acids long. In DNA, the CDR3 is TGTGCCAGCAGCTTAGTCTTCGGCAGGGAGGAAACTAATGAAAAACTGTTTTTT. It specifies CASSLVFGREETNEKLFF.

V and J are TRBV14 and TRBJ1-1; D gene ambiguous. In germline, CDR1 is SGHDN, CDR2 FVKESK. This CDR3 has 13 residues. The V end was cut by 4 bases, the J end by 4 bases, with 10 bases between. The CDR3 nucleotides read TGTGCCAGCAGCCCGACTGGGAGCACTGAAGCTTTCTTT. It codes for CASSPTGSTEAFF.

This rearrangement joins TRBV28 to TRBJ2-6; no firm D call. Germline V gene sequence: CDR1 MDHEN, CDR2 SYDVKM. V dropped 7 bases and J dropped 0 bases, with 10 bases sitting between them. The CDR3 length is 15 residues. The CDR3 coding sequence is TGTGCCAGCACCACATGGCACTCTGGGGCCAACGTCCTGACTTTC. It yields the protein CASTTWHSGANVLTF. The entire variable domain, with the rest obtained from reference TRBV28 and TRBJ2-6, is as follows: DVKVTQSSRYLVKRTGEKVFLECVQDMDHENMFWYRQDPGLGLRLIYFSYDVKMKEKGDIPEGYSVSREKKERFSLILESASTNQTSMYLCASTTWHSGANVLTFGAGSRLTVL.

The chain couples TRBV18 to TRBJ1-5, with a tentative D call TRBD1 (5 bases). The V gene's germline CDR1 is KGHSH and CDR2 LQKENI. CDR3 length: 16 residues. The ends were cut back, 1 base at V and 6 bases at J, with 16 bases in the middle. The CDR3 reads CASSPQFTGQGQPQHF. CDR3 bases: TGTGCCAGCTCACCACAATTTACTGGGCAGGGTCAGCCCCAGCATTTT.

The gene calls are TRBV4-2 and TRBJ2-7, with D possibly being TRBD2 (5 bases). Germline V gene data show CDR1 as LGHNA and CDR2 as YNFKEQ. Trimming took off 2 bases at V and 3 bases at J, with 8 bases between the two ends. This CDR3 contains 13 residues. The CDR3 DNA reads as TGTGCCAGCAGCCAACCGGGGAGCTACGAGCAGTACTTC. It is translated as CASSQPGSYEQYF.

This chain joins TRBV7-2 and TRBJ2-7; TRBD1 agrees at 7 bases. Trimming took 3 bases from V and 1 from J; bases not matched to a gene: 3. Germline V gives CDR1 SGHTA, CDR2 FQGNSA. The CDR3 loop spans 14 amino acids. The CDR3: CASSFRDSSYEQYF. DNA of the CDR3: TGTGCCAGCAGCTTCCGGGACAGTTCCTACGAGCAGTACTTC.

The genes are TRBV7-9 and TRBJ2-7; tentatively, D is TRBD1 (6 bases). V was shortened by 5 bases and J by 7 bases, with 12 bases between the two germline ends. Per the germline V gene, CDR1 is SEHNR and CDR2 is FQNEAQ (reference sequence). This CDR3 comprises 12 residues. This CDR3 reads CASSQNREEQYF. CDR3 bases: TGTGCCAGCAGCCAGAACAGGGAGGAGCAGTACTTC.

V usage is TRBV5-1 and J usage is TRBJ1-1; TRBD1 agrees at 9 bases. The CDR3 is made up of 13 amino acids. The junction had 3 bases not matched to a gene; V was cut back by 3 bases and J by 6 bases. Germline CDR1 is SGHRS and CDR2 is YFSETQ. CDR3: CASSYRGLSEAFF. The CDR3 bases are TGCGCCAGCAGCTACAGGGGGCTCTCTGAAGCTTTCTTT. The full variable domain, its missing parts supplied by reference TRBV5-1 and TRBJ1-1, is KAGVTQTPRYLIKTRGQQVTLSCSPISGHRSVSWYQQTPGQGLQFLFEYFSETQRNKGNFPGRFSGRQFSNSRSEMNVSTLELGDSALYLCASSYRGLSEAFFGQGTRLTVV.

The genes are TRBV6-6 and TRBJ1-3; 7 bases are shared with TRBD1. The CDR3 has 17 amino acids. After removal of 5 bases from V and 0 bases from J, the junction contained 10 bases not matched to a gene. Looked up from germline, CDR1 is MNHNY and CDR2 is SVGAGI (reference sequence). The CDR3 sequence: CASSPLLQGNSGNTIYF. DNA for the CDR3: TGTGCCAGCAGTCCCTTGTTACAGGGGAACTCTGGAAACACCATATATTTT.

The V call is TRBV5-8, the J call TRBJ1-2; unclear D gene. This CDR3 has 13 amino acids. CDR1 and CDR2 (germline): SGHTS, YDEGEE. V was shortened by 0 bases and J by 7 bases, with 10 bases between the two germline ends. The CDR3 loop reads CASSLGSSLGYTF. In DNA form, the CDR3 reads TGTGCCAGCAGCTTGGGGAGTTCCCTTGGCTACACCTTC.

There are a few counts of this clone. The chain couples TRBV27 to TRBJ1-1, with 7 nucleotides matching TRBD1. The V gene's germline CDR1 is MNHEY and CDR2 SMNVEV (reference sequence). The CDR3 spans 14 residues. Trimming took 5 bases from V and 5 from J; bases not matched to a gene: 8. The CDR3 sequence: CASSQRNRGTEAFF. CDR3 in DNA: TGTGCCAGCAGTCAGAGAAACAGGGGAACTGAAGCTTTCTTT.

This clone came up once. The chain recombines TRBV2 with TRBJ2-1; D remains unclear. Trimming left V 5 bases short and J 4 bases short, with 6 bases between. The CDR3 is made up of 12 amino acids. Germline CDR1 and CDR2: SNHLY and FYNNEI. In nucleotides, the CDR3 is TGTGCCAGCAGTCCCCAGTACAATGAGCAGTTCTTC. This encodes CASSPQYNEQFF. Variable domain in full (rest from reference TRBV2 and TRBJ2-1): EPEVTQTPSHQVTQMGQEVILRCVPISNHLYFYWYRQILGQKVEFLVSFYNNEISEKSEIFDDQFSVERPDGSNFTLKIRSTKLEDSAMYFCASSPQYNEQFFGPGTRLTVL.

The J gene is TRBJ1-3, the V gene TRBV5-1; 9 nucleotides align to TRBD1. CDR1 and CDR2 (germline): SGHRS, YFSETQ. This CDR3 is built from 14 residues. The V segment lost 5 bases and the J segment 7 bases; nucleotides outside the gene matches: 7. The CDR3 loop reads CASRTGTGINTIYF. The CDR3 DNA reads as TGCGCCAGCAGAACCGGGACAGGGATTAACACCATATATTTT.

The V and J genes are TRBV7-3 and TRBJ2-1; TRBD2 agrees at 10 bases. Germline loops: CDR1 SGHTA, CDR2 FQGTGA. V gave up 5 bases and J gave up 10 bases; unmatched junction bases: 11. This CDR3 spans 15 amino acids. CDR3 DNA: TGTGCCAGCAGCCCCCAGCGGGGGGGCCTAGGAGAGCAGTTCTTC. Protein sequence: CASSPQRGGLGEQFF.

This clone was recorded only once. This rearrangement joins TRBV7-3 to TRBJ2-1, with 10 bases lining up with TRBD2. The CDR3 runs 14 residues. With 4 bases clipped from V and 9 bases from J, the junction kept 6 bases outside the gene matches. CDR1 SGHTA and CDR2 FQGTGA come from the germline V gene. CDR3 bases: TGTGCCAGCAGCTCCGGGAGCGGGGGGGCTGAGCAGTTCTTC. Protein sequence: CASSSGSGGAEQFF.

The chain links TRBV2 to TRBJ2-1; D gene ambiguous. The CDR3 has 12 residues. From germline, CDR1 is SNHLY and CDR2 FYNNEI. Trimming left V 6 bases short and J 10 bases short, with 13 bases between. The CDR3 loop is CASRPQFEEQFF. The CDR3, as DNA: TGTGCCAGCAGGCCCCAATTTGAGGAGCAGTTCTTC.

The rearrangement joins TRBV6-6 to TRBJ1-2, with TRBD1 matching 8 bases. Trimming removed 2 bases from V and 4 bases from J; junction bases left unmatched: 6. The CDR3 covers 15 residues. In germline, CDR1 is MNHNY, CDR2 SVGAGI (reference sequence). The CDR3 region is CASSYPGTGTYGYTF. The CDR3, as DNA: TGTGCCAGCAGTTACCCCGGGACAGGCACCTATGGCTACACCTTC.

The chain uses TRBV20-1 and TRBJ1-3; a possible D gene is TRBD1 (5 bases). Germline values: CDR1 DFQATT, CDR2 SNEGSKA (reference sequence). V dropped 3 bases and J dropped 4 bases, with 10 bases sitting between them. This CDR3 region has 13 residues. The CDR3 DNA sequence: TGCAGTGCTAGTGCAGGGTCCGGAAACACCATATATTTT. It encodes CSASAGSGNTIYF.

Worth noting for this clone: The sample has other DNA sequences that encode this CDR3 too. J is TRBJ1-6 and V is TRBV5-1; 7 bases are a match to TRBD1. After removal of 4 bases from V and 4 bases from J, the junction contained 5 bases not matched to a gene. Germline CDR1 reads SGHRS; CDR2 reads YFSETQ. The CDR3 is 15 residues long. The DNA of the CDR3 is TGCGCCAGCAGCCTGGGACAGCCTTATAATTCACCCCTCCACTTT. Its translation is CASSLGQPYNSPLHF.

This chain uses TRBV30 with TRBJ2-3, with D perhaps matching TRBD2 (7 bases). Germline CDR1 GTSNPN, CDR2 SVGIG (reference sequence). The CDR3 runs 14 residues. The V and J ends lost 3 bases and 4 bases respectively, with 14 bases between them. In DNA, the CDR3 is TGTGCCTGGAGACGGGGGGCGGCCCCAGATACGCAGTATTTT. This sequence encodes CAWRRGAAPDTQYF.

CDR3 protein: CASSGQGFMGGYTF. In DNA form, the CDR3 reads TGTGCCAGCAGCGGACAGGGCTTTATGGGTGGCTACACCTTC. This chain connects TRBV28 to TRBJ1-2; 8 bases fit TRBD1. The J segment lost 7 bases and the V segment lost 6 bases, leaving 10 bases of the junction unmatched. This CDR3 has 14 amino acids. Germline CDR1 reads MDHEN; CDR2 reads SYDVKM.